Listed below are T cell receptor beta chains from one sample, sequenced in a study of T-cell reconstitution after alpha-beta-depleted transplantation in children. TCRdb called the PCR reads again in MiXCR, with one record for every CDR3 protein. The sample yields around 400,000 distinct CDR3 sequences, roughly 11% seen once. Source: PBMCs from the stem cell graft donor, taken from the stem cell graft. These TCRs come from a human donor who donated a stem cell graft to a child with acute myeloid leukemia. Both conserved end residues are part of each CDR3. A D gene is named only where the DNA matches it firmly. Expanded clones get a size class; other rows say once, few or many, or leave the size out.

size	V	D	J	CDR3	DNA
.	TRBV10-3	TRBD1	TRBJ2-7	CAIRGTGGSYEQYF	TGTGCCATCAGGGGGACAGGGGGCTCCTACGAGCAGTACTTC
many	TRBV6-5	.	TRBJ2-5	CASSPLGETQYF	TGTGCCAGCAGTCCCTTGGGAGAGACCCAGTACTTC
few	TRBV7-3	TRBD2	TRBJ2-2	CASSCPGGVCTGELFF	TGTGCCAGCAGCTGTCCCGGGGGGGTATGCACCGGGGAGCTGTTTTTT
few	TRBV3-1	.	TRBJ1-5	CASSYGLSSNQPQHF	TGTGCCAGCAGCTATGGACTTTCTAGCAATCAGCCCCAGCATTTT
few	TRBV28	TRBD1	TRBJ2-4	CASSIGQADIQYF	TGTGCCAGCAGCATCGGACAGGCCGACATTCAGTACTTC
.	TRBV20-1	.	TRBJ2-3	CSARPGSDTQYF	TGCAGTGCCAGGCCCGGGAGCGATACGCAGTATTTT
.	TRBV27	TRBD2	TRBJ2-1	CASSYFLAGAQFF	TGTGCCAGCAGTTACTTCTTAGCGGGAGCGCAGTTCTTC
few	TRBV5-1	.	TRBJ2-5	CASSSAQETQYF	TGCGCCAGCAGCTCGGCCCAAGAGACCCAGTACTTC
.	TRBV24-1	.	TRBJ2-1	CATSDISDEQFF	TGTGCCACCAGTGATATTAGTGACGAGCAGTTCTTC
many	TRBV5-1	.	TRBJ2-3	CASSFDGATTDTQYF	TGCGCCAGCAGCTTTGACGGGGCCACCACAGATACGCAGTATTTT
few	TRBV5-6	TRBD2	TRBJ2-1	CASSLLAGGPSNEQFF	TGTGCCAGCAGCTTACTAGCGGGAGGGCCTTCGAATGAGCAGTTCTTC
few	TRBV6-1	.	TRBJ1-3	CASSPYSSGNTIYF	TGTGCCAGCAGTCCTTATTCCTCTGGAAACACCATATATTTT
few	TRBV6-4	.	TRBJ1-1	CASRDSLNTEAFF	TGTGCCAGCAGGGACAGTCTGAACACTGAAGCTTTCTTT
few	TRBV24-1	.	TRBJ2-3	CATSDSTTDTQYF	TGTGCCACCAGTGATTCCACCACAGATACGCAGTATTTT
many	TRBV15	TRBD2	TRBJ2-5	CATSRDLGLAGGPGTQYF	TGTGCCACCAGCAGAGATCTTGGACTAGCGGGAGGGCCAGGGACCCAGTACTTC
many	TRBV20-1	TRBD2	TRBJ2-3	CSARESTDTQYF	TGCAGTGCGCGGGAGAGCACAGATACGCAGTATTTT
few	TRBV4-1	TRBD2	TRBJ2-1	CASSQELNLAGGPGEQFF	TGCGCCAGCAGCCAAGAGCTGAATCTAGCGGGAGGGCCTGGTGAGCAGTTCTTC
.	TRBV7-3	.	TRBJ2-5	CASSITSLETQYF	TGTGCCAGCAGCATCACTAGCTTGGAGACCCAGTACTTC
few	TRBV6-1	.	TRBJ2-4	CASNMDGTYLPKNIQYF	TGTGCCAGCAATATGGACGGGACTTACCTCCCCAAAAACATTCAGTACTTC
few	TRBV7-2	.	TRBJ1-4	CASSFFPNEKLFF	TGTGCCAGCAGCTTCTTTCCTAATGAAAAACTGTTTTTT
few	TRBV20-1	.	TRBJ2-4	CSATWRSIQYF	TGCAGTGCCACCTGGAGAAGCATTCAGTACTTC
few	TRBV14	.	TRBJ2-2	CASSPGYTGELFF	TGTGCCAGCAGCCCGGGATACACCGGGGAGCTGTTTTTT
many	TRBV29-1	.	TRBJ2-7	CSAGTQDPYEQYF	TGCAGCGCCGGGACACAAGACCCCTACGAGCAGTACTTC
.	TRBV5-1	.	TRBJ2-5	CASSRQFSQETQYF	TGCGCCAGCAGCCGACAGTTCTCCCAAGAGACCCAGTACTTC
many	TRBV20-1	.	TRBJ2-5	CSASRDQETQYF	TGCAGTGCTAGTCGTGACCAAGAGACCCAGTACTTC
few	TRBV4-3	.	TRBJ2-2	CASSDRHYTGELFF	TGCGCCAGCAGCGATCGACACTACACCGGGGAGCTGTTTTTT
many	TRBV12-3/TRBV12-4	.	TRBJ2-1	CASSLALSPTKSPGNEQFF	TGTGCCAGCAGTTTAGCGCTAAGTCCGACTAAGAGCCCTGGCAATGAGCAGTTCTTC
many	TRBV18	.	TRBJ1-4	CASSPPGERSEKLFF	TGTGCCAGCTCACCACCGGGGGAAAGGAGTGAAAAACTGTTTTTT
few	TRBV30	TRBD1	TRBJ1-1	CAFRDRVIEAFF	TGTGCCTTCCGGGACAGGGTTATTGAAGCTTTCTTT
few	TRBV29-1	.	TRBJ2-4	CSVEDLVGSVAPRNIQYF	TGCAGCGTTGAAGATCTTGTTGGTTCCGTGGCCCCCCGGAACATTCAGTACTTC
few	TRBV18	TRBD1	TRBJ2-3	CASSPPLQGGRDTQYF	TGTGCCAGCTCACCCCCATTACAGGGGGGAAGGGATACGCAGTATTTT
.	TRBV6-5	.	TRBJ1-1	CASSYGLLEGVNTEAFF	TGTGCCAGCAGTTACGGTCTTTTGGAGGGAGTGAACACTGAAGCTTTCTTT
.	TRBV30	.	TRBJ1-6	CAWSVRGEEGSSPLHF	TGTGCCTGGAGTGTAAGGGGAGAAGAGGGGAGTTCACCCCTCCACTTT
many	TRBV4-1	.	TRBJ2-4	CASSQDSFKQGFGNIQYF	TGCGCCAGCAGCCAAGACTCGTTTAAACAGGGTTTTGGAAACATTCAGTACTTC
.	TRBV27	.	TRBJ2-2	CASSPNGGTGELFF	TGTGCCAGCAGTCCTAACGGCGGGACCGGGGAGCTGTTTTTT
.	TRBV6-1	.	TRBJ1-1	CASSPNGGDGNTEAFF	TGTGCCAGCAGCCCCAATGGGGGAGACGGAAACACTGAAGCTTTCTTT
once	TRBV6-8	.	TRBJ2-1	CAPTGDYNEQFF	TGTGCCCCCACTGGGGACTACAATGAGCAGTTCTTC
.	TRBV5-1	.	TRBJ2-3	CASSKGTITDTQYF	TGCGCCAGCAGCAAAGGGACGATCACAGATACGCAGTATTTT
.	TRBV5-1	TRBD1	TRBJ2-4	CASSLETGYIQYF	TGCGCCAGCAGCTTGGAGACAGGGTACATTCAGTACTTC
few	TRBV29-1	TRBD2	TRBJ2-5	CSVRTSGEAGETQYF	TGCAGCGTAAGGACTAGCGGGGAGGCCGGAGAGACCCAGTACTTC
.	TRBV11-2	TRBD2	TRBJ2-1	CASSARLAGVGNEQFF	TGTGCCAGCAGCGCTCGACTAGCGGGAGTGGGGAATGAGCAGTTCTTC
.	TRBV19	TRBD2	TRBJ2-5	CASSRLAGEETQYF	TGTGCCAGTAGTAGACTAGCGGGAGAGGAGACCCAGTACTTC
.	TRBV7-8	TRBD2	TRBJ2-1	CASSFPSGGAPYNEQFF	TGTGCCAGCAGCTTCCCTAGCGGGGGGGCCCCCTACAATGAGCAGTTCTTC
.	TRBV4-1	TRBD2	TRBJ2-3	CASSQDSLAGGFTDTQYF	TGCGCCAGCAGCCAAGATAGCCTAGCGGGAGGTTTCACAGATACGCAGTATTTT
many	TRBV29-1	TRBD2	TRBJ2-1	CSTTPGTSYEQFF	TGCAGCACCACCCCCGGGACTAGCTATGAGCAGTTCTTC
many	TRBV20-1	.	TRBJ1-2	CSARDRGAGGYGYTF	TGCAGTGCTAGAGATAGAGGCGCGGGGGGCTATGGCTACACCTTC